Detailed here is one TCR beta chain. The antigen is unknown. With V trimmed by 0 bases and J by 4 bases, 3 bases remained unmatched. Germline V gives CDR1 SGHRS, CDR2 YFSETQ. This CDR3 region has 16 residues. The sample originates from a study of OX40 agonist ivuxolimab in advanced cancers. Study background: Those enrolled were approximately 78% male, with a mean age of roughly 60 years and ages from about 20 to 90. General observations from the study: CD4+ and CD8+ blood T cells expanded clonally by week 6 at 0.1 to 3.0 mg/kg.

Repertoires were generated with immunoSEQ multiplex PCR, while TCRdb's copy carries only in-frame clones and drops some. The sample carries fewer than 140,000 clones, 90% recorded once. Patients with a history of autoimmune disease or on systemic immunosuppression were excluded. This rearrangement joins TRBV5-1 to TRBJ2-1, with 11 bases identical to TRBD2. Specimen: CD4+ or CD8+ T cells sorted from blood, collected in a trial of the OX40 agonist ivuxolimab. The sequence was collected from an adult with an advanced solid tumor such as melanoma, head and neck, liver or kidney cancer. CDR3 protein: CASSLAGLAVYNEQFF. CDR3 sequence (DNA): TGCGCCAGCAGCTTGGCGGGACTAGCGGTTTACAATGAGCAGTTCTTC.